This T cell receptor (beta chain) was obtained from a study of identical twins. This clonotype was seen a few times. What it recognizes is unknown. General study results and limits: Twin pairs had excess sharing that was weaker in beta out-of-frame sequences.

TCRdb recomputed calls from the 5' RACE reads with MiXCR, one row per CDR3 protein. The sample yields around 530,000 distinct CDR3 sequences, around 15% seen once. V lost 0 bases and J 6 bases, leaving 12 bases between the germline ends. Germline V gene sequence: CDR1 LGHDT, CDR2 YNNKEL (reference sequence). The CDR3 is made up of 14 amino acids. This same sample was also taken into another study, of yellow fever vaccine responses in identical twins.

This clonotype originated in a woman between 18 and 29 years old in good health. The chain links TRBV3-1 to TRBJ2-7, with D possibly called TRBD1 or TRBD2 (6 bases each). The sequenced material came from CD4+ T cells sorted from blood. The CDR3 spells CASSQDPGGGEQYF. The CDR3 DNA sequence: TGTGCCAGCAGCCAAGATCCTGGAGGGGGCGAGCAGTACTTC.